One sample yielded the 16 T cell receptor beta chains listed below, sequenced in a study of Graves' ophthalmopathy and Graves' hyperthyroidism. RNA transcripts were the template, and TCR beta CDR3 regions were amplified from them. After a first-round RT-PCR with HTBI primers, a second-round multiplex PCR was run. TCRdb processed the multiplex PCR reads anew with MiXCR; each CDR3 protein has one entry. The sample holds about 410,000 distinct CDR3 sequences, approximately 20% seen once. Specimen: peripheral blood. The receptors originated from a woman younger than 35 with Graves' ophthalmopathy.

The chain recombines TRBV12-3 or TRBV12-4 with TRBJ1-1; D might be TRBD1 (5 bases). CDR3 length: 15 residues. Between the trimmed V and J ends, which lost 6 bases and 1 base, there was a span of 15 bases. CDR3 bases: TGTGCCAGCAGCCCCCAGGGCTCGACGAACACTGAAGCTTTCTTT. Translating it yields CASSPQGSTNTEAFF.

This clonotype came up many times. The junction shows a germline mismatch at one end, possibly a read error. The chain employs TRBV9 and TRBJ2-5; TRBD1 matches at 8 bases. The CDR3 is 15 residues long. Germline lookup yields CDR1 SGDLS and CDR2 YYNGEE. CDR3 sequence reads: CASSSRTGKEETRYF. The CDR3 DNA follows: TGTGCCAGCAGCTCCAGGACAGGGAAGGAGGAGACCCGGTACTTC. Variable domain in full (rest from reference TRBV9 and TRBJ2-5): DSGVTQTPKHLITATGQRVTLRCSPRSGDLSVYWYQQSLDQGLQFLIQYYNGEERAKGNILERFSAQQFPDLHSELNLSSLELGDSALYFCASSSRTGKEETRYFGPGTRLLVL.

This clonotype appeared many times. The chain is built from TRBV6-2 or TRBV6-3 and TRBJ2-2; no reliable D call. Trimming stripped 1 base from V and 2 bases from J, with 8 bases between. Per the germline V gene, CDR1 is MNHEY and CDR2 is SVGEGT. CDR3 length: 15 amino acids. For the CDR3, the DNA is TGTGCCAGCAGTTACTGGGTCACAAACACCGGGGAGCTGTTTTTT. As protein: CASSYWVTNTGELFF.

This chain links TRBV2 with TRBJ2-7; D is possibly TRBD1 (5 bases). V was cut by 6 bases and J by 6 bases, with 15 bases left in between. The CDR3 covers 13 residues. The V gene's germline CDR1 is SNHLY and CDR2 FYNNEI. CDR3 protein: CASRNQGGSEQYF. The CDR3, as DNA: TGTGCCAGCAGGAATCAGGGTGGGTCCGAGCAGTACTTC.

This clonotype was seen at least ten times. The chain links TRBV4-1 to TRBJ1-1; D not resolved. Deletions cut 2 bases from V and 1 base from J, with 8 bases between. CDR1 and CDR2 from the germline V gene are MGHRA and YSYEKL. This CDR3 comprises 14 residues. The CDR3, as DNA: TGCGCCAGCAGCCAAAGCCGAGGGAACACTGAAGCTTTCTTT. Protein sequence: CASSQSRGNTEAFF.

This clonotype has a count of ten or more. This chain links TRBV28 with TRBJ1-2; D not certain. V lost 4 bases and J lost 4, with 16 bases in between. The length of the CDR3 is 15 residues. The germline gives CDR1 MDHEN, CDR2 SYDVKM. CDR3 in amino acids: CASSWSGWGGYGYTF. In nucleotides, the CDR3 is TGTGCCAGCAGTTGGAGCGGTTGGGGTGGCTATGGCTACACCTTC.

This clonotype was seen many times. The chain combines TRBV6-1 with TRBJ2-7; TRBD1 is a possible D gene (6 bases). The CDR3 loop spans 15 amino acids. Germline CDR1 MNHNS, CDR2 SASEGT. Trimming pared 2 bases from V and 3 bases from J, leaving 14 bases between. CDR3 region: CASSEIDRRGYEQYF. The CDR3 DNA sequence: TGTGCCAGCAGTGAAATAGACAGGAGAGGCTACGAGCAGTACTTC.

This clonotype appeared many times. CDR3 region: CASSPDRAQNLFYGYTF. The DNA for the CDR3 is TGTGCCAGCAGCCCAGACAGGGCCCAGAACCTTTTCTATGGCTACACCTTC. The V call is TRBV7-2, the J call TRBJ1-2; 7 nucleotides line up with TRBD1. V shed 5 bases, J shed 4 bases, and the junction held 16 bases outside the gene matches. The CDR3 consists of 17 residues. Germline V gene sequence: CDR1 SGHTA, CDR2 FQGNSA.

The chain employs TRBV6-2 or TRBV6-3 and TRBJ2-7, with 9 bases fitting TRBD2. This CDR3 has 15 residues. Trimming took 5 bases from V and 2 from J; bases not matched to a gene: 7. Germline CDR1 MNHEY, CDR2 SVGEGT. The CDR3 DNA reads as TGTGCCAGCAGTCGAGCGGGGGGTATCACCTACGAGCAGTACTTC. Protein product: CASSRAGGITYEQYF.

This clonotype was detected ten times or more. The rearrangement links TRBV29-1 to TRBJ1-1, with 7 bases lining up with TRBD1. The CDR3 has 11 amino acids. V was pared by 6 bases and J by 10 bases, with 8 bases of the junction left unmatched. Germline-derived CDR1 and CDR2 are SQVTM and ANQGSEA. In DNA form, the CDR3 reads TGCAGCGTCCGGGACAGAGGGGGAGCTTTCTTT. Translated: CSVRDRGGAFF.

This clonotype has more than one count but fewer than ten. The rearrangement joins TRBV19 to TRBJ2-2, with D hard to call. From germline, CDR1 is LNHDA and CDR2 SQIVND (reference sequence). The CDR3 is made up of 14 amino acids. Deletions cut 5 bases from V and 5 bases from J, with 12 bases between. The CDR3 loop reads CASSPPSQTGELFF. CDR3 coding DNA: TGTGCCAGTAGTCCCCCCTCCCAAACCGGGGAGCTGTTTTTT.

This clonotype has at least ten counts. The DNA for the CDR3 is TGTGCCAGCAGTCGGCAGCAGGAAGCTTTCTTT. Protein: CASSRQQEAFF. The chain carries TRBV28 and TRBJ1-1; D unresolved. The CDR3 loop spans 11 amino acids. Germline CDR1 reads MDHEN; CDR2 reads SYDVKM. Trimming cost V 5 bases and J 8 bases, with 9 bases left between them.

This clonotype occurred many times. The chain joins TRBV2 to TRBJ2-5; 9 bases are shared with TRBD2. The CDR3 loop spans 17 amino acids. V shed 3 bases, J shed 5 bases, and the junction held 13 bases outside the gene matches. Germline CDR1 SNHLY, CDR2 FYNNEI. DNA of the CDR3: TGTGCCAGCAGTGAGGTTGCAGGAGCGGGGGGCCGGGAGACCCAGTACTTC. Translated: CASSEVAGAGGRETQYF.

The rearrangement joins TRBV6-2 or TRBV6-3 to TRBJ2-7; the D is unclear. Germline CDR1 is MNHEY and CDR2 is SVGEGT. V was pared by 7 bases and J by 2 bases, with 18 bases between. This CDR3 contains 15 residues. Here the CDR3 reads CASNIREGLTYEQYF. CDR3 nucleotides: TGTGCCAGCAATATCCGTGAAGGGCTAACCTACGAGCAGTACTTC.

This clonotype has a count of ten or more. This CDR3 reads CASSLVVTYTATEAFF. The CDR3 nucleotides are TGTGCCAGCAGCTTAGTGGTGACGTATACTGCCACTGAAGCTTTCTTT. The V and J genes are TRBV11-2 and TRBJ1-1; unclear D gene. Germline V gene sequence: CDR1 SGHAT, CDR2 FQNNGV. Trimming took 1 base from V and 4 from J, leaving 16 bases between them. There are 16 residues in the CDR3. The full variable domain, completed using reference TRBV11-2 and TRBJ1-1, is EAGVAQSPRYKIIEKRQSVAFWCNPISGHATLYWYQQILGQGPKLLIQFQNNGVVDDSQLPKDRFSAERLKGVDSTLKIQPAKLEDSAVYLCASSLVVTYTATEAFFGQGTRLTVV.

This clonotype was found many times. V is TRBV7-2 and J is TRBJ2-5, with D hard to call. Germline loops: CDR1 SGHTA, CDR2 FQGNSA. V lost 3 bases to trimming and J lost 5 bases, with 7 bases between them. The CDR3 is made up of 12 amino acids. CDR3 in DNA: TGTGCCAGCAGCTTGGAGTCCGAGACCCAGTACTTC. Its protein is CASSLESETQYF.